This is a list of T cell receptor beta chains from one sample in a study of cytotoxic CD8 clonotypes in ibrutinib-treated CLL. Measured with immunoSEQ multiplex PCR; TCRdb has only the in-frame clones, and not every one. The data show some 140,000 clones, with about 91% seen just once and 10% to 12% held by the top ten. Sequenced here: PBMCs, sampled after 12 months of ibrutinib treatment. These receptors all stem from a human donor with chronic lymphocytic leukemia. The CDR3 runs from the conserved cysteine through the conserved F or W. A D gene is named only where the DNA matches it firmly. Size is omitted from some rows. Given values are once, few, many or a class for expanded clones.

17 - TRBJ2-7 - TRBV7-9 CASSPEAAHTRAYEQYF
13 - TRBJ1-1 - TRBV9 CASSFSDRTEAFF
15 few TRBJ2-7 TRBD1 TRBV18 CASSPPTGVIYEQYF
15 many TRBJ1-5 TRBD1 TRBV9 CASSTAAGQGQPQHF
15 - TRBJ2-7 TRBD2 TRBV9 CASSVGLVGPYEQYF
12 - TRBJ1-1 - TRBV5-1 CASSLGVGEAFF
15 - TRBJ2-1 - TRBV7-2 CASSLAEASYNEQFF
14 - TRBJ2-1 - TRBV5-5 CASSLGKLFDEQFF
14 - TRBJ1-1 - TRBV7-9 CASSLALVGTEAFF
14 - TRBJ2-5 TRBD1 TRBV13 CASSLDRVRETQYF
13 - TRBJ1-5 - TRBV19 CASRQTKNQPQHF
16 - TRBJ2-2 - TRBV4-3 CASSQDLTSNTGELFF
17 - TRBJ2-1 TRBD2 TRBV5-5 CASSLAAGGTPYNEQFF
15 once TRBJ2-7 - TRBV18 CASSPQDRSSYEQYF
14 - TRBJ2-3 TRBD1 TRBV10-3 CAITGQGFTDTQYF
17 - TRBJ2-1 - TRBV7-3 CASSLRSGDVSYNEQFF
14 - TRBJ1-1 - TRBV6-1 CASSGDYRNTEAFF
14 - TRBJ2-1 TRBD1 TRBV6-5 CASGRGQPYNEQFF
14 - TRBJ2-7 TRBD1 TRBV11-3 CASSLGTGTYEQYF
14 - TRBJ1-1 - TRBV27 CASSLSSGGTEAFF
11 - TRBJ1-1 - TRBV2 CASSGVTEAFF
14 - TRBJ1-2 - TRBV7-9 CASSLGSPNYGYTF
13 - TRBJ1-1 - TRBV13 CASSPLRPTEAFF
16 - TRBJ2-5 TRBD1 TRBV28 CASSLSIDREEWTQYF
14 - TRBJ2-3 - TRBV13 CASSLTRSTDTQYF
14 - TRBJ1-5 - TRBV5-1 CASSLGQSNQPQHF
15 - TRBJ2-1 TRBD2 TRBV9 CASSVGRLAGNEQFF
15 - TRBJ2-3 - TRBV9 CASSEGSISTDTQYF
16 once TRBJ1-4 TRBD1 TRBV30 CAWSGQKTGVEEKLFF
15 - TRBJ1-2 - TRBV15 CATSRESGGSYGYTF
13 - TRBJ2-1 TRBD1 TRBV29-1 CSYNVGQGGEQFF
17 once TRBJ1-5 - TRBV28 CASSFSYLDTGNQPQHF
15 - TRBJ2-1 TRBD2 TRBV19 CASREKREAYNEQFF
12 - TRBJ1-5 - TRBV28 CASRTSDQPQHF
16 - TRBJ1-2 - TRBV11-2 CASSLGRGGNNYGYTF
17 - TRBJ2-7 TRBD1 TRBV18 CASSPTGTVVSSYEQYF
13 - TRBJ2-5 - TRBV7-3 CASSLTTWETQYF
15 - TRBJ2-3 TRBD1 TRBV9 CASSIRDRETDTQYF
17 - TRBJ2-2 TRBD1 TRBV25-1 CASSITGTGGNTGELFF
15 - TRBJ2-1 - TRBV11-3 CASSLGIAENNEQFF
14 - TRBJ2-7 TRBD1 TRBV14 CASSRTGGGYEQYF
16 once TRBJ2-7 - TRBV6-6 CASSYSIASFSYEQYF
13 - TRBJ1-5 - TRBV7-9 CASSLPGGRPQHF
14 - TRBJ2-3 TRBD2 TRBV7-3 CASSPGTSPDTQYF
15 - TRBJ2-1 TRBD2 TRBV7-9 CASSFAGVGYNEQFF
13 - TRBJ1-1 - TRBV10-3 CAISGQSNTEAFF
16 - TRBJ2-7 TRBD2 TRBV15 CATSSPTSGTGYEQYF
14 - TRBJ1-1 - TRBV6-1 CASSETGGDTEAFF
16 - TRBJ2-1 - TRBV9 CASSVEGSSPYNEQFF
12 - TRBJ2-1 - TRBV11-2 CASSLDGVPQFF